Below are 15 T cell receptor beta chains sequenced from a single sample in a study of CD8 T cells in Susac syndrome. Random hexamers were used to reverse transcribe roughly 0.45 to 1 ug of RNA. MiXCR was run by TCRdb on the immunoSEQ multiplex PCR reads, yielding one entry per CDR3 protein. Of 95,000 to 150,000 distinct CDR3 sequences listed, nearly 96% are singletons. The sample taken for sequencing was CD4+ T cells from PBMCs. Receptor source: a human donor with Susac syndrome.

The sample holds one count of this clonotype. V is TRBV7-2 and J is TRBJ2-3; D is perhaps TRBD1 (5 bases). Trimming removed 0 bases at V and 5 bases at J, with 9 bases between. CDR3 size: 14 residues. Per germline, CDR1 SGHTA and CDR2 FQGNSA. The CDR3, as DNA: TGTGCCAGCAGCTTAGCGTCCAGGGAAGATACGCAGTATTTT. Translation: CASSLASREDTQYF.

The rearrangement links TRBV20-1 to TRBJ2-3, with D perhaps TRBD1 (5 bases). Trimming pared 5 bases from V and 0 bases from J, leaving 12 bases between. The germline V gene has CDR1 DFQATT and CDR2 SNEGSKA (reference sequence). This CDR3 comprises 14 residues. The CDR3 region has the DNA TGCAGTGCTGTGGGGCTAGGAAGCACAGATACGCAGTATTTT. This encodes CSAVGLGSTDTQYF.

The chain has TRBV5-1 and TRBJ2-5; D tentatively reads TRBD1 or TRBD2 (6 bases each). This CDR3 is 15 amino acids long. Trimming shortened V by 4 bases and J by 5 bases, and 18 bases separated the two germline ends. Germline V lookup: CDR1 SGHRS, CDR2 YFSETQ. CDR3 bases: TGCGCCAGCAGCGTTCAAGGGGGAGGTGGTGAGACCCAGTACTTC. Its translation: CASSVQGGGGETQYF.

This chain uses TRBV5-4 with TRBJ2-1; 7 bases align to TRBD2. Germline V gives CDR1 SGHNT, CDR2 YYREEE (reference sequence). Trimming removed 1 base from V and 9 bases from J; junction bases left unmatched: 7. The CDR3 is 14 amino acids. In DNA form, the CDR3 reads TGTGCCAGCAGCTTGCCTACTAGCGTCGGTGAGCAGTTCTTC. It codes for CASSLPTSVGEQFF.

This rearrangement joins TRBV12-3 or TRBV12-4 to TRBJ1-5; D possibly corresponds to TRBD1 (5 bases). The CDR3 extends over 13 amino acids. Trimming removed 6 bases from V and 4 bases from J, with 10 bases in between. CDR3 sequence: CASRDGGNQPQHF. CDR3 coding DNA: TGTGCCAGCAGAGACGGGGGAAATCAGCCCCAGCATTTT.

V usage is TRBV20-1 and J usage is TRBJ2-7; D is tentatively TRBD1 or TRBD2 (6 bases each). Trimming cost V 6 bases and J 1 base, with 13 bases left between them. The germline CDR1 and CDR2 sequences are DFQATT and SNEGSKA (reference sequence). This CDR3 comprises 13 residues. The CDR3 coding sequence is TGCAGTGCCTACAGAGGGGGGTCCTACGAGCAGTACTTC. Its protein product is CSAYRGGSYEQYF.

The CDR3 DNA sequence: TGTGCCAGCAGCCAAAGACAGGAGAACACTGAAGCTTTCTTT. It translates to CASSQRQENTEAFF. The rearrangement joins TRBV3-1 to TRBJ1-1, with D perhaps matching TRBD1 (6 bases). The CDR3 is 14 amino acids. Germline assignment: CDR1 LGHDT and CDR2 YNNKEL (reference sequence). V lost 2 bases and J 1 base, leaving 8 bases between the germline ends. Full variable domain (outside the CDR3, taken from reference TRBV3-1 and TRBJ1-1): DTAVSQTPKYLVTQMGNDKSIKCEQNLGHDTMYWYKQDSKKFLKIMFSYNNKELIINETVPNRFSPKSPDKAHLNLHINSLELGDSAVYFCASSQRQENTEAFFGQGTRLTVV.

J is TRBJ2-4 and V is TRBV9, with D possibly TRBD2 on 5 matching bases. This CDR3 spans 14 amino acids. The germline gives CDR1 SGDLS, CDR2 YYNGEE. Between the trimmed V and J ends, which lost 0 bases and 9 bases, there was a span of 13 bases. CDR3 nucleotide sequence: TGTGCCAGCAGCGTAGCTTTGGCCGAGGGCATTCAGTACTTC. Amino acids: CASSVALAEGIQYF.

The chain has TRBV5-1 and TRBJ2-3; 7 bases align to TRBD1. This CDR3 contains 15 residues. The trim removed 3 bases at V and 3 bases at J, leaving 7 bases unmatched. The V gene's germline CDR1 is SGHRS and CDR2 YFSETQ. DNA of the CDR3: TGCGCCAGCAGCTACAGACAGGGTCCGACAGATACGCAGTATTTT. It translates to CASSYRQGPTDTQYF.

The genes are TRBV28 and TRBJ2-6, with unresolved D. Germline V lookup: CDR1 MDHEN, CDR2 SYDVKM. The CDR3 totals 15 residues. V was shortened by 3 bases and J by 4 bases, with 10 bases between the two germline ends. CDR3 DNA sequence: TGTGCCAGCAGTTTGTCTGGGCGCGGGGCCAACGTCCTGACTTTC. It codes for CASSLSGRGANVLTF.

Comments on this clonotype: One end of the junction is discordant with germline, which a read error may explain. CDR3 DNA: TGTGCCAGCAGTAAAGCGGGAGGCTCCTACAATGAGCAGTTCTTC. Translated: CASSKAGGSYNEQFF. J is TRBJ2-1 and V is TRBV2, with 9 bases aligning to TRBD2. The CDR3 spans 15 residues. The germline V gene has CDR1 SNHLY and CDR2 FYNNEI.

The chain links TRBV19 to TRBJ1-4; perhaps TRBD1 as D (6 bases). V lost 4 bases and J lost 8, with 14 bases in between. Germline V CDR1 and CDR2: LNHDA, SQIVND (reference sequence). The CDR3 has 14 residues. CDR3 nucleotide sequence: TGTGCCAGTAGTAGGACAGAAGAGGAAGAAAAACTGTTTTTT. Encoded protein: CASSRTEEEEKLFF.

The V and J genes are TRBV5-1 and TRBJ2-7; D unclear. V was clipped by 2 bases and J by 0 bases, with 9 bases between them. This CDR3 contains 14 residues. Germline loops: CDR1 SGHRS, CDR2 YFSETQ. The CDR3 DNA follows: TGCGCCAGCAGCTTTGGAAGAACCTCCTACGAGCAGTACTTC. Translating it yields CASSFGRTSYEQYF.

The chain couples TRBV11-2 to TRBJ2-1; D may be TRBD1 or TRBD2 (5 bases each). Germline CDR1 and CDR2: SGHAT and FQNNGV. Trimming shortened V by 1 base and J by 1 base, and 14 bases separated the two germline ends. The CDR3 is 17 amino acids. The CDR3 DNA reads TGTGCCAGCAGCTTAGTTCCCGTGGGACCTTCCTACAATGAGCAGTTCTTC. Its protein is CASSLVPVGPSYNEQFF.

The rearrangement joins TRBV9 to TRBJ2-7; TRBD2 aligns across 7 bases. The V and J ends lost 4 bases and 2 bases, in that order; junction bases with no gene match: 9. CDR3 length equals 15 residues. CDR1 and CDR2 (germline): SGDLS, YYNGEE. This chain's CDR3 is CASSPLAEPTYEQYF. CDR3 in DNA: TGTGCCAGCAGCCCCCTAGCGGAACCTACCTACGAGCAGTACTTC.